This TCR beta chain was sequenced during a study of shared clonotypes between healthy human individuals. Study-level points and caveats: Clonotypes shared by all four sorted-subset donors had higher generation probabilities than non-shared clonotypes.

Adult donors, all healthy and HIV-negative, had no recent acute infections or vaccinations. In the CD4+ fraction, cells were divided into CD45RA+ naive and CD45RA-negative memory subsets. Genomic DNA of each subset was evenly split across several immunoSEQ plates. The protocol was immunoSEQ multiplex PCR, while the TCRdb copy is restricted to in-frame clones and leaves out a portion. The table records some 1.5 million clones, more than 95% of them present only once. Turning to this clone: Antigen specificity is unknown.

Trimming stripped 5 bases from V and 2 bases from J, with 10 bases between. Germline V lookup: CDR1 KGHSH, CDR2 LQKENI. The CDR3 loop spans 13 amino acids. Sequenced material: naive CD4+ T cells sorted from blood. As to subset: CD45RA+ positively selected. The V call is TRBV18, the J call TRBJ2-7; D possibly corresponds to TRBD2 (5 bases). This TCR was recovered from a man aged 25 to 45 in good health. The DNA of the CDR3 is TGTGCCAGCTCAAAGTCGGGAACCTACGAGCAGTACTTC. Amino acid sequence: CASSKSGTYEQYF.